This T cell receptor (beta chain) was captured by sequencing in a study of CD8+ T cells in alopecia areata (dated by TCRdb to about 2018). Concerning the study at large: In both human patients and the C3H/HeJ mouse model, the study applied high-throughput TCRbeta sequencing to look at T cell clonal expansion in alopecia areata. In humans, TCRbeta sequencing was performed on scalp tissue and on sorted CD4+ and CD8+ peripheral blood T cells from healthy controls and from patients with patchy or totalis/universalis alopecia areata. Clonality in the scalp was compared among normal scalp (n=4), patchy alopecia areata scalp (n=8), and alopecia totalis/universalis scalp (n=8). RNA was obtained with the PAXgene miRNA kit for fixed scalp, the miRNeasy kit for PBMCs, and the RNeasy kit for mouse skin. Amplification of TCRbeta CDR3 regions was done by immunoSEQ multiplex PCR using 35 Vbeta forward primers and 13 Jbeta reverse primers. Broader findings and caveats from the paper: Unlike mouse skin, which is dominated by gammadelta T cells, normal human skin has resident alphabeta T cells that are also sequenced, and this complicates analysis of the scalp TCR repertoire. TCR sequences shared between patients were less clear than in mice, possibly partly because of HLA diversity in the patient population. Compared with normal scalp, lesional scalp, particularly in alopecia totalis/universalis, had higher clonality and more expanded CD8+ clones, which suggests antigenic drive.

The CDR3, from cysteine to phenylalanine, totals 20 residues. Only CDR3 DNA remains: 60 bases, in frame from the first base. V has 5 bases trimmed and J has 4 bases trimmed; junction bases matching no gene number 21. PBMCs were isolated by density centrifugation and stained for CD3, CD4 and CD8, after which CD4+ and CD8+ T cells were sorted on a FACSAria. Scalp biopsies and blood samples were obtained from unaffected controls. With respect to this clone: The clone's antigen remains unknown. Base quality data are lacking; no much larger clone is found one base away.

Library generation was performed with the immunoSEQ multiplex PCR assay. To provide template for TCR sequencing, every sample had RNA extracted and reverse transcribed into cDNA. SuperScript III was used for first-strand cDNA synthesis, primed with a 2:1 mix of oligo-dT and random hexamers. Amplification bias was assessed with a synthetic immune receptor repertoire, and residual bias was removed computationally. In the authors' own workflow: Raw reads were preprocessed to remove errors, and CDR3 was defined according to IMGT conventions as the region from the conserved cysteine to phenylalanine. Clonality was calculated as 1 minus Shannon entropy normalized by log2 of the number of productive unique TCRs. Whether each scalp clone was CD4 or CD8 was inferred by checking scalp TCRbeta sequences against the CD4 and CD8 repertoires from sorted blood. TCRdb limited this immuneACCESS table to in-frame rearrangements with V and J called. A share of clones is missing; checked studies link under half to unresolved V genes, and the rest is unexplained. V and J calls and clone size follow that table, whereas D and trimming were derived from the DNA. In all, the sample holds roughly 140,000 clones, and roughly 58% of those were seen once. The ten largest account for roughly a third of the sample.

The TCR comes from a human donor in good health. Sequencing was done on a sample of CD8+ T cells sorted from blood. The chain couples TRBV23-1 to TRBJ2-5; 11 bases in between match TRBD2. TRBV23-1 is identified as an open reading frame with a role that is uncertain. The CDR3 region has the sequence CASSICGWQIGLAGVETQYF. The DNA reads TGCGCCAGCAGTATTTGTGGGTGGCAGATCGGACTAGCGGGCGTAGAGACCCAGTACTTC.